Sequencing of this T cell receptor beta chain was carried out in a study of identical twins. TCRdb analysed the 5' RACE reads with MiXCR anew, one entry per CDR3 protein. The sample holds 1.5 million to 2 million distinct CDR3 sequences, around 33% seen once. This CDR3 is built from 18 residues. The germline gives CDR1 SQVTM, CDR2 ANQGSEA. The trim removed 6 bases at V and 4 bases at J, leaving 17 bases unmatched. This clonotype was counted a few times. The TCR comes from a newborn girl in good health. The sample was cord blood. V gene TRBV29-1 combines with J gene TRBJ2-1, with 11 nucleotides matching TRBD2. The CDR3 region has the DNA TGCAGCGTCGCCGGACTAGCGGGTCGCCCGGGGGGTTACAATGAGCAGTTCTTC. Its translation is CSVAGLAGRPGGYNEQFF.